These T cell receptor beta chains were read from a single sample in a study of CD4 T cells in relation to SARS-CoV-2 and coronaviruses. TCRdb's table, derived via immunoSEQ multiplex PCR, lists solely in-frame clones and lacks some. The sample has tens of thousands of clones, over 60% seen once. For these TCRs, the target antigens are not known. Sample: CD4+ T cells from PBMCs, cultured in vitro. The receptor source for this set is a human donor in good health. Each CDR3 is given with its conserved first and last residue. The D gene is left open where the match is weak. Clone size appears in some rows only: once, few, many, or a class for an expanded clone.

cdr3_aa: CASGGLAGAGYNEQFF
cdr3_nt: TGTGCTAGTGGTGGATTGGCTGGAGCCGGCTACAATGAGCAGTTCTTC
clone_size: .
v_call: TRBV12-5
j_call: TRBJ2-1
d_call: .

cdr3_aa: CASGLVLRQDSYEQYF
cdr3_nt: TGTGCTAGTGGTTTGGTACTTCGACAGGATAGCTACGAGCAGTACTTC
clone_size: .
v_call: TRBV12-5
j_call: TRBJ2-7
d_call: .

cdr3_aa: CASKRSSTDTQYF
cdr3_nt: TGTGCCAGCAAAAGGAGCAGTACAGATACGCAGTATTTT
clone_size: .
v_call: TRBV6-5
j_call: TRBJ2-3
d_call: .

cdr3_aa: CASSRGVEAFF
cdr3_nt: TGTGCCAGCAGCCGGGGGGTTGAAGCTTTCTTT
clone_size: .
v_call: TRBV14
j_call: TRBJ1-1
d_call: .

cdr3_aa: CASSPDGGGTYEQYF
cdr3_nt: TGTGCCAGCAGCCCGGATGGGGGAGGAACCTACGAGCAGTACTTC
clone_size: .
v_call: TRBV5-4
j_call: TRBJ2-7
d_call: .

cdr3_aa: CASSSLQGLAKNIQYF
cdr3_nt: TGTGCCAGTAGTTCTCTACAGGGACTAGCCAAAAACATTCAGTACTTC
clone_size: .
v_call: TRBV19
j_call: TRBJ2-4
d_call: .

cdr3_aa: CASSNDRGPVNTEAFF
cdr3_nt: TGTGCCAGCAGTAATGACAGGGGGCCGGTGAACACTGAAGCTTTCTTT
clone_size: .
v_call: TRBV6-2/TRBV6-3
j_call: TRBJ1-1
d_call: TRBD1

cdr3_aa: CASSWVGNSPLHF
cdr3_nt: TGTGCCAGCAGTTGGGTCGGGAATTCACCCCTCCACTTT
clone_size: few
v_call: TRBV7-9
j_call: TRBJ1-6
d_call: .

cdr3_aa: CASSRSGGAIRSSGNTIYF
cdr3_nt: TGTGCCAGCAGCCGTTCCGGGGGGGCGATAAGGAGCTCTGGAAACACCATATATTTT
clone_size: .
v_call: TRBV7-4
j_call: TRBJ1-3
d_call: .

cdr3_aa: CASSYSGGSYEQYF
cdr3_nt: TGTGCCAGCAGTTACTCTGGCGGCTCCTACGAGCAGTACTTC
clone_size: .
v_call: TRBV6-6
j_call: TRBJ2-7
d_call: .

cdr3_aa: CAWSAGQGSQPQHF
cdr3_nt: TGTGCCTGGAGTGCGGGACAGGGTAGTCAGCCCCAGCATTTT
clone_size: .
v_call: TRBV30
j_call: TRBJ1-5
d_call: TRBD1

cdr3_aa: CASSPLVAETSTDTQYF
cdr3_nt: TGTGCCAGCTCACCACTGGTAGCGGAAACTAGCACAGATACGCAGTATTTT
clone_size: .
v_call: TRBV18
j_call: TRBJ2-3
d_call: .

cdr3_aa: CASSPGTASYEQYF
cdr3_nt: TGCGCCAGCAGCCCCGGGACAGCCTCCTACGAGCAGTACTTC
clone_size: .
v_call: TRBV5-1
j_call: TRBJ2-7
d_call: TRBD1

cdr3_aa: CASSQDRGEAGNTIYF
cdr3_nt: TGTGCCAGCAGCCAGGACCGCGGGGAAGCGGGAAACACCATATATTTT
clone_size: .
v_call: TRBV3-1/TRBV3-2
j_call: TRBJ1-3
d_call: .

cdr3_aa: CASSSESSETQYF
cdr3_nt: TGTGCCAGCAGCTCCGAAAGTTCTGAGACCCAGTACTTC
clone_size: .
v_call: TRBV3-1/TRBV3-2
j_call: TRBJ2-5
d_call: .

cdr3_aa: CASGSPGNTGELFF
cdr3_nt: TGCGCCAGCGGGTCGCCCGGGAACACCGGGGAGCTGTTTTTT
clone_size: .
v_call: TRBV5-1
j_call: TRBJ2-2
d_call: .

cdr3_aa: CASTTRKGRVGEQYF
cdr3_nt: TGTGCCAGCACCACCAGAAAGGGGCGAGTCGGCGAGCAGTACTTC
clone_size: .
v_call: TRBV7-9
j_call: TRBJ2-7
d_call: .

cdr3_aa: CSVGDNEKLFF
cdr3_nt: TGCAGCGTAGGGGACAATGAAAAACTGTTTTTT
clone_size: once
v_call: TRBV29-1
j_call: TRBJ1-4
d_call: .

cdr3_aa: CASSVGVLNTEAFF
cdr3_nt: TGCGCCAGCAGTGTAGGGGTCCTGAACACTGAAGCTTTCTTT
clone_size: .
v_call: TRBV10-2
j_call: TRBJ1-1
d_call: .

cdr3_aa: CASSLGAYTGELFF
cdr3_nt: TGTGCCAGCAGTTTAGGGGCCTACACCGGGGAGCTGTTTTTT
clone_size: .
v_call: TRBV27
j_call: TRBJ2-2
d_call: .

cdr3_aa: CASSQGGLAGDEQYF
cdr3_nt: TGTGCCAGCAGCCAAGGAGGGCTAGCGGGAGACGAGCAGTACTTC
clone_size: .
v_call: TRBV4-2
j_call: TRBJ2-7
d_call: TRBD2

cdr3_aa: CASSLSTAVLYEQYF
cdr3_nt: TGTGCCAGCAGCTTGTCGACAGCCGTACTCTACGAGCAGTACTTC
clone_size: .
v_call: TRBV5-8
j_call: TRBJ2-7
d_call: .

cdr3_aa: CASSLATGEHEQFF
cdr3_nt: TGCGCCAGCAGCTTGGCGACAGGGGAACATGAGCAGTTCTTC
clone_size: .
v_call: TRBV5-1
j_call: TRBJ2-1
d_call: TRBD1

cdr3_aa: CAISELAGGVQETQYF
cdr3_nt: TGTGCCATCAGTGAACTAGCGGGAGGGGTCCAAGAGACCCAGTACTTC
clone_size: .
v_call: TRBV10-3
j_call: TRBJ2-5
d_call: TRBD2

cdr3_aa: CASSPQTGELFF
cdr3_nt: TGTGCCAGCAGCCCTCAGACCGGGGAGCTGTTTTTT
clone_size: .
v_call: TRBV7-3
j_call: TRBJ2-2
d_call: .

cdr3_aa: CASSRGWNTEAFF
cdr3_nt: TGTGCCAGCAGCAGGGGTTGGAACACTGAAGCTTTCTTT
clone_size: .
v_call: TRBV7-9
j_call: TRBJ1-1
d_call: .

cdr3_aa: CASNYGQMGNQPQHF
cdr3_nt: TGTGCCAGCAACTATGGCCAAATGGGCAATCAGCCCCAGCATTTT
clone_size: .
v_call: TRBV2
j_call: TRBJ1-5
d_call: .

cdr3_aa: CASSGRRIANTGELFF
cdr3_nt: TGTGCCAGCAGTGGAAGGCGTATAGCGAACACCGGGGAGCTGTTTTTT
clone_size: .
v_call: TRBV2
j_call: TRBJ2-2
d_call: .

cdr3_aa: CASTQGRNYGYTF
cdr3_nt: TGTGCCAGCACTCAGGGTAGGAACTATGGCTACACCTTC
clone_size: .
v_call: TRBV6-5
j_call: TRBJ1-2
d_call: .

cdr3_aa: CASSQQNTIYF
cdr3_nt: TGTGCCAGCAGCCAACAAAACACCATATATTTT
clone_size: .
v_call: TRBV14
j_call: TRBJ1-3
d_call: .

cdr3_aa: CASSYLMGTVGSGANVLTF
cdr3_nt: TGTGCCAGCAGTTACCTTATGGGGACCGTCGGCTCTGGGGCCAACGTCCTGACTTTC
clone_size: .
v_call: TRBV28
j_call: TRBJ2-6
d_call: .

cdr3_aa: CASSKVGGVEGNTEAFF
cdr3_nt: TGTGCCAGCAGCAAAGTGGGAGGGGTGGAGGGGAACACTGAAGCTTTCTTT
clone_size: once
v_call: TRBV21-1
j_call: TRBJ1-1
d_call: .

cdr3_aa: CASRSIDYGYTF
cdr3_nt: TGTGCCAGCAGGAGCATCGACTATGGCTACACCTTC
clone_size: once
v_call: TRBV12-3/TRBV12-4
j_call: TRBJ1-2
d_call: .

cdr3_aa: CASSLTGTGGQNEQFF
cdr3_nt: TGTGCCAGCAGCCTCACGGGGACAGGGGGCCAGAATGAGCAGTTCTTC
clone_size: .
v_call: TRBV6-4
j_call: TRBJ2-1
d_call: TRBD1

cdr3_aa: CASSLTGGYYQPQHF
cdr3_nt: TGTGCCAGCAGCTTGACAGGGGGATATTATCAGCCCCAGCATTTT
clone_size: .
v_call: TRBV5-8
j_call: TRBJ1-5
d_call: TRBD1

cdr3_aa: CASSMLQAGTEAFF
cdr3_nt: TGTGCCAGCAGCATGCTACAGGCCGGCACTGAAGCTTTCTTT
clone_size: .
v_call: TRBV11-2
j_call: TRBJ1-1
d_call: .

cdr3_aa: CASSQGGGEQFF
cdr3_nt: TGCGCCAGCAGTCAGGGAGGCGGTGAGCAGTTCTTC
clone_size: .
v_call: TRBV5-1
j_call: TRBJ2-1
d_call: .

cdr3_aa: CASTYQGKNTGELFF
cdr3_nt: TGTGCCAGCACCTACCAGGGGAAGAACACCGGGGAGCTGTTTTTT
clone_size: .
v_call: TRBV19
j_call: TRBJ2-2
d_call: .

cdr3_aa: CASSADDQPQHF
cdr3_nt: TGTGCCAGCAGTGCGGATGATCAGCCCCAGCATTTT
clone_size: few
v_call: TRBV2
j_call: TRBJ1-5
d_call: .

cdr3_aa: CASSPQGTGELFF
cdr3_nt: TGTGCCAGCTCACCGCAGGGTACCGGGGAGCTGTTTTTT
clone_size: few
v_call: TRBV18
j_call: TRBJ2-2
d_call: .

cdr3_aa: CASSFGARQGVGTDTQYF
cdr3_nt: TGTGCCAGCAGCTTTGGGGCTCGACAGGGGGTAGGCACAGATACGCAGTATTTT
clone_size: few
v_call: TRBV7-2
j_call: TRBJ2-3
d_call: TRBD1

cdr3_aa: CASSHPLAAFTYEQYF
cdr3_nt: TGCGCCAGCAGTCATCCCCTAGCGGCCTTCACCTACGAGCAGTACTTC
clone_size: medium-sized
v_call: TRBV23-1
j_call: TRBJ2-7
d_call: TRBD2

cdr3_aa: CASSIISTTNSPLHF
cdr3_nt: TGTGCCAGTAGTATTATTTCTACGACTAATTCACCCCTCCACTTT
clone_size: .
v_call: TRBV19
j_call: TRBJ1-6
d_call: .

cdr3_aa: CASRGLAGASNEQFF
cdr3_nt: TGTGCCAGCAGAGGACTAGCGGGAGCCAGCAATGAGCAGTTCTTC
clone_size: .
v_call: TRBV6-5
j_call: TRBJ2-1
d_call: TRBD2

cdr3_aa: CASSVTSVGGEQFF
cdr3_nt: TGTGCCAGCAGCGTAACTAGCGTGGGGGGTGAGCAGTTCTTC
clone_size: .
v_call: TRBV9
j_call: TRBJ2-1
d_call: TRBD2

cdr3_aa: CSVEVRQGDTEAFF
cdr3_nt: TGCAGCGTTGAGGTCCGACAGGGCGACACTGAAGCTTTCTTT
clone_size: .
v_call: TRBV29-1
j_call: TRBJ1-1
d_call: TRBD1

cdr3_aa: CASSNRDRANREQFF
cdr3_nt: TGTGCCAGCAGCAACCGGGACAGGGCAAACCGGGAGCAGTTCTTC
clone_size: .
v_call: TRBV6-6
j_call: TRBJ2-1
d_call: TRBD1

cdr3_aa: CAISETGSNQPQHF
cdr3_nt: TGTGCCATCAGTGAGACAGGGTCCAATCAGCCCCAGCATTTT
clone_size: once
v_call: TRBV10-3
j_call: TRBJ1-5
d_call: .

cdr3_aa: CASSDGDYEQYF
cdr3_nt: TGTGCCAGCAGCGACGGCGACTACGAGCAGTACTTC
clone_size: .
v_call: TRBV6-6
j_call: TRBJ2-7
d_call: .

cdr3_aa: CASMAFWGGISINEQFF
cdr3_nt: TGTGCCAGCATGGCATTCTGGGGGGGTATATCTATCAATGAGCAGTTCTTC
clone_size: .
v_call: TRBV27
j_call: TRBJ2-1
d_call: TRBD2

cdr3_aa: CASSLGGGLGYNEQFF
cdr3_nt: TGTGCCAGCAGCTTGGGCGGAGGACTTGGGTACAATGAGCAGTTCTTC
clone_size: .
v_call: TRBV11-2
j_call: TRBJ2-1
d_call: .